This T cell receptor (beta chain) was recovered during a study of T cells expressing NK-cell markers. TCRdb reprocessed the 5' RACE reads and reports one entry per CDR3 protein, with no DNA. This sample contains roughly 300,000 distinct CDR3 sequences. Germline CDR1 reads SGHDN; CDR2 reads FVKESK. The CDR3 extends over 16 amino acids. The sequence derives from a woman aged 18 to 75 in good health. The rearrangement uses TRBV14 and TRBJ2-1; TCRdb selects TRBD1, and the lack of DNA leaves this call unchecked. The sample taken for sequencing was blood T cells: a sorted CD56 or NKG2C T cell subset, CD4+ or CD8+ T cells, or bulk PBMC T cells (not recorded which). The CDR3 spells CASSRSGLPTYNEQFF.